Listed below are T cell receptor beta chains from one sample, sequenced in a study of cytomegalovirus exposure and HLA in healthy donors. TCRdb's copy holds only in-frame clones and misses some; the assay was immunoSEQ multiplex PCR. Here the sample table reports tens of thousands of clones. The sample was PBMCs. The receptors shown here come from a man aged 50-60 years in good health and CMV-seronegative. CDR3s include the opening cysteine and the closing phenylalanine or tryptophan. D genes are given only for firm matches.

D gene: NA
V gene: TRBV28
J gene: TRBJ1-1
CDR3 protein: CASSFGQGDTEAFF
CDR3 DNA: TGTGCCAGCAGTTTTGGGCAGGGTGACACTGAAGCTTTCTTT

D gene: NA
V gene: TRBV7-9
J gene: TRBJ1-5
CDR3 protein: CASSLRNEPQHF
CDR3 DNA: TGTGCCAGCAGCTTACGTAATGAGCCCCAGCATTTT

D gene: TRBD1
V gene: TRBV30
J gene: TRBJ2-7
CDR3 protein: CAGKPSRQGLTFYEQYF
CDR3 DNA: TGTGCCGGTAAACCGTCAAGACAGGGATTAACTTTTTACGAGCAGTACTTC

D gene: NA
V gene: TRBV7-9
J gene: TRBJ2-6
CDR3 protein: CASSPRGVAGANVLTF
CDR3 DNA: TGTGCCAGCAGCCCTCGCGGGGTTGCGGGGGCCAACGTCCTGACTTTC

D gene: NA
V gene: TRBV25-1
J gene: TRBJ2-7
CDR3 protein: CASSETGSYEQYF
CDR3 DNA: TGTGCCAGCAGTGAAACAGGGAGCTACGAGCAGTACTTC

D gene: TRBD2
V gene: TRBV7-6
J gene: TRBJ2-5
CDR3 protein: CASSLGLAGLQETQYF
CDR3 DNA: TGTGCCAGCAGCTTAGGATTAGCGGGACTCCAAGAGACCCAGTACTTC

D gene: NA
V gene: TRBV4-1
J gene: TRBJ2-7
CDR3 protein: CASSQVAGARYEQYF
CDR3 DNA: TGCGCCAGCAGCCAAGTGGCAGGGGCCCGCTACGAGCAGTACTTC

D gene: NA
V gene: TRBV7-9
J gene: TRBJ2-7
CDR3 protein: CASSLTYEQYF
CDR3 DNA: TGTGCCAGCAGCTTAACTTACGAGCAGTACTTC

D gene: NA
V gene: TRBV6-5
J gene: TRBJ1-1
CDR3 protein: CASSYSYTADTEAFF
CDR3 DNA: TGTGCCAGCAGTTACTCATACACCGCGGACACTGAAGCTTTCTTT

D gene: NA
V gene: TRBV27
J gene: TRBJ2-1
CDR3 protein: CASSLGPNNEQFF
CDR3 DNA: TGTGCCAGCAGTTTAGGGCCGAACAATGAGCAGTTCTTC

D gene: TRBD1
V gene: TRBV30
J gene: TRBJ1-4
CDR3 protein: CAWSGQGGNEKLFF
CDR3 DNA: TGTGCCTGGAGTGGACAGGGCGGGAATGAAAAACTGTTTTTT

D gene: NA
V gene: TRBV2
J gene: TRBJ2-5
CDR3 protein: CASTGRETQYF
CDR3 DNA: TGTGCCAGCACAGGGAGGGAGACCCAGTACTTC

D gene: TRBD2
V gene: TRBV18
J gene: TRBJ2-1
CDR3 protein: CASSLTSGGQYNEQFF
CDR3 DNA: TGTGCCAGCTCGCTGACTAGCGGGGGGCAATACAATGAGCAGTTCTTC

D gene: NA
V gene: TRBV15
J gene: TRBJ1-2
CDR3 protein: CATSRDRAYGYTF
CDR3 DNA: TGTGCCACCAGCAGAGACAGGGCGTATGGCTACACCTTC

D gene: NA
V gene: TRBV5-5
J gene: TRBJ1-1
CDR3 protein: CASSSMGVAFF
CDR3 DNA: TGTGCCAGCAGCTCGATGGGCGTAGCTTTCTTT

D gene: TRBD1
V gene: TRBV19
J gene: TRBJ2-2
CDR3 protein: CASRDDRGTGELFF
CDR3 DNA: TGTGCCAGTAGAGATGACAGGGGCACCGGGGAGCTGTTTTTT

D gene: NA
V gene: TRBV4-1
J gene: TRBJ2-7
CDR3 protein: CASSQARGLNYEQYF
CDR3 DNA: TGCGCCAGCAGCCAAGCGCGGGGGCTAAACTACGAGCAGTACTTC

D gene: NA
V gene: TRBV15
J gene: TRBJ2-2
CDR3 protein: CATSRDPESAGELFF
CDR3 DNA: TGTGCCACCAGCAGAGATCCCGAGAGCGCCGGGGAGCTGTTTTTT

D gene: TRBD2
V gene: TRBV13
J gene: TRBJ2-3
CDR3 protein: CASSLAREDTQYF
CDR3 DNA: TGTGCCAGCAGCTTAGCGCGGGAGGATACGCAGTATTTT

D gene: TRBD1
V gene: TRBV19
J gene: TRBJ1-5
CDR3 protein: CASSTGDSNQPQRF
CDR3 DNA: TGTGCCAGTAGTACCGGGGACAGCAATCAGCCCCAGCGTTTT

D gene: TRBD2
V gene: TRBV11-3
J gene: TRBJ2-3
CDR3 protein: CASSLGGTSGGTDTQYF
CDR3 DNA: TGTGCCAGCAGCCTAGGAGGGACTAGCGGTGGCACAGATACGCAGTATTTT

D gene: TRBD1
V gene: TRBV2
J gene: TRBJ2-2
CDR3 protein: CASREGTGYNTGELFF
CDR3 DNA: TGTGCCAGCAGAGAAGGGACAGGGTATAACACCGGGGAGCTGTTTTTT

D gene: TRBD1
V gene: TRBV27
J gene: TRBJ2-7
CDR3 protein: CASSLLGQSLYEQYF
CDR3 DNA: TGTGCCAGCAGTTTACTGGGACAGAGTCTCTACGAGCAGTACTTC

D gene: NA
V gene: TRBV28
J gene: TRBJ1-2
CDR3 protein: CASSLNNNYGYTF
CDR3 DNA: TGTGCCAGCAGTTTAAACAATAACTATGGCTACACCTTC

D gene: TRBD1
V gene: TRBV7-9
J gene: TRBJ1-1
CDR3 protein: CASSLGTGSFGFF
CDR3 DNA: TGTGCCAGCAGCTTAGGGACAGGGTCTTTTGGTTTCTTT

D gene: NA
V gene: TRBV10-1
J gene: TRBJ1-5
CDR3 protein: CASSRRGEDQPQHF
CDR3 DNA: TGCGCCAGCAGTAGGAGGGGAGAAGATCAGCCCCAGCATTTT

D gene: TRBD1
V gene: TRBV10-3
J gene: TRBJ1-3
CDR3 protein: CAIGDLQGAGNTIYF
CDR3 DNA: TGTGCCATCGGAGACCTTCAGGGGGCGGGAAACACCATATATTTT

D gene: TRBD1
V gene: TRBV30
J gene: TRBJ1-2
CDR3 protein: CAWTGTALDVYGYTF
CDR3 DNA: TGTGCCTGGACCGGGACAGCCCTCGACGTCTATGGCTACACCTTC

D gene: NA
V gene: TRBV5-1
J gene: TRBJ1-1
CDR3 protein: CASSLSGRGHMNTEAFF
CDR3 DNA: TGCGCCAGCAGCTTAAGTGGGCGTGGACATATGAACACTGAAGCTTTCTTT

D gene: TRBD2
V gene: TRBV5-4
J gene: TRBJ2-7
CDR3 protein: CASTDILAGGYEQYF
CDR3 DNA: TGTGCCAGCACCGATATCCTAGCGGGGGGTTACGAGCAGTACTTC

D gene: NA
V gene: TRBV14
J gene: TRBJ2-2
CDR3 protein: CASSQDRTGELFF
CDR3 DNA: TGTGCCAGCAGCCAAGACCGTACCGGGGAGCTGTTTTTT

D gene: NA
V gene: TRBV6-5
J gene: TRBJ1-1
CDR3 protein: CASSYVQGNTEAFF
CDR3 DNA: TGTGCCAGCAGTTACGTCCAGGGGAACACTGAAGCTTTCTTT